These T cell receptor beta chains were read from a single sample in a study of regulatory T cells in long-lasting Graves disease. Each CDR3 protein gets one entry after TCRdb re-called the multiplex PCR reads with MiXCR. The profile shows hundreds of thousands of distinct CDR3 sequences, 15% to 18% of them singletons. This material consisted of peripheral blood mononuclear cells (PBMCs), taken at new diagnosis, from a patient treated with antithyroid drugs. The receptors were sampled from a female donor with Graves disease. CDR3s include the opening cysteine and the closing phenylalanine or tryptophan. A D gene is named only where the DNA matches it firmly. Part of the rows lack a size; the others show once, few, many or a class for expanded clones.

cdr3_aa cdr3_nt v_call d_call clone_size j_call
CASSVRTGTSGSTDTQYF TGTGCCAGCAGCGTCAGAACCGGGACTAGCGGCAGCACAGATACGCAGTATTTT TRBV11-2 TRBD2 many TRBJ2-3
CASGTGQGAGEQYF TGTGCCAGCGGGACGGGACAGGGGGCGGGAGAGCAGTACTTC TRBV27 TRBD1 many TRBJ2-7
CAISESTLLPGNTIYF TGTGCCATCAGTGAGTCGACCCTGCTCCCTGGAAACACCATATATTTT TRBV10-3 NA many TRBJ1-3
CASQWQNTGELFF TGTGCCAGCCAGTGGCAGAACACCGGGGAGCTGTTTTTT TRBV28 NA many TRBJ2-2
CASSQTRSPYNEQFF TGCGCCAGCAGCCAGACCAGGTCACCTTACAATGAGCAGTTCTTC TRBV4-1 NA NA TRBJ2-1
CSAGQGFNSPLHF TGCAGTGCTGGACAGGGGTTTAATTCACCCCTCCACTTT TRBV20-1 TRBD1 many TRBJ1-6
CATSTPGGNYNEQFF TGTGCCACTTCGACCCCGGGAGGGAATTACAATGAGCAGTTCTTC TRBV28 TRBD2 NA TRBJ2-1
CASSLGLLPNYGYTF TGTGCCAGCAGCTTAGGTCTCCTCCCGAACTATGGCTACACCTTC TRBV11-2 NA many TRBJ1-2
CASSLEGGNTIYF TGTGCCAGCAGTTTGGAAGGAGGAAACACCATATATTTT TRBV12-3/TRBV12-4 NA many TRBJ1-3
CASSLELSYNEQFF TGTGCCAGCAGCTTAGAACTATCCTACAATGAGCAGTTCTTC TRBV11-2 NA many TRBJ2-1
CASSSTPTYEQYF TGCGCCAGCAGCTCGACACCTACCTACGAGCAGTACTTC TRBV5-1 NA many TRBJ2-7
CASSLRTGELTDTQYF TGTGCCAGCAGCTTGCGAACGGGGGAGCTCACAGATACGCAGTATTTT TRBV5-1 NA many TRBJ2-3
CASSQQASTDTQYF TGTGCCAGCAGCCAACAGGCTTCCACAGATACGCAGTATTTT TRBV3-1 NA many TRBJ2-3
CASSYDTNTGELFF TGTGCCAGCAGTTATGACACAAACACCGGGGAGCTGTTTTTT TRBV6-9 NA NA TRBJ2-2
CAWSAGLAGGPDTQYF TGTGCCTGGAGTGCTGGACTAGCGGGAGGGCCAGATACGCAGTATTTT TRBV30 TRBD2 few TRBJ2-3
CASSLFGDRDEKLFF TGCGCCAGCAGCTTGTTTGGGGACAGGGATGAAAAACTGTTTTTT TRBV5-1 TRBD1 many TRBJ1-4
CASSLVTSGQETQYF TGTGCCAGCAGCTTAGTAACTAGCGGACAAGAGACCCAGTACTTC TRBV7-2 TRBD2 many TRBJ2-5
CASSQDGGRPYGYTF TGTGCCAGCAGCCAAGACGGTGGGCGGCCTTACGGCTACACCTTC TRBV3-1 NA many TRBJ1-2
CASTPSGTTYEQYF TGTGCCAGCACCCCTTCCGGGACGACGTACGAGCAGTACTTC TRBV6-1 NA once TRBJ2-7
CSARPQETQYF TGCAGTGCTAGGCCCCAAGAGACCCAGTACTTC TRBV20-1 NA many TRBJ2-5
CSARFNRGQMNTEAFF TGCAGTGCTAGGTTTAACAGGGGACAAATGAACACTGAAGCTTTCTTT TRBV20-1 TRBD1 many TRBJ1-1
CIGQGASFGYGYTF TGCATAGGACAGGGGGCGAGCTTTGGCTATGGCTACACCTTC TRBV20-1 TRBD1 many TRBJ1-2
CASRGLGDHREKLFF TGTGCCAGCAGGGGGTTGGGGGATCACCGTGAAAAACTGTTTTTT TRBV7-6 NA many TRBJ1-4
CSARDSPPADTQYF TGCAGCGCACGGGACAGCCCCCCGGCAGATACGCAGTATTTT TRBV29-1 TRBD1 many TRBJ2-3
CASSLAIGGGRTGELFF TGCGCCAGCAGCTTGGCTATCGGAGGGGGCAGGACCGGGGAGCTGTTTTTT TRBV5-1 NA many TRBJ2-2
CASSSDRADTEAFF TGTGCCAGCAGTTCGGACAGGGCAGACACTGAAGCTTTCTTT TRBV27 TRBD1 many TRBJ1-1
CASSERRIGNEQFF TGTGCCAGCAGTGAACGAAGGATTGGGAATGAGCAGTTCTTC TRBV6-2/TRBV6-3 NA NA TRBJ2-1
CASSSGTSGRALLGETQYF TGTGCCAGCAGCTCCGGGACTAGCGGGAGGGCCCTCTTAGGGGAGACCCAGTACTTC TRBV7-9 TRBD2 many TRBJ2-5
CASSPWDVYQDTQYF TGTGCCAGCAGCCCTTGGGACGTTTATCAAGATACGCAGTATTTT TRBV7-2 NA many TRBJ2-3
CASSDGDRPQHF TGTGCCAGTAGTGACGGGGATCGGCCCCAGCATTTT TRBV19 NA few TRBJ1-5
CASSILSPEDEQFF TGTGCCAGTAGTATCCTGTCCCCCGAGGATGAGCAGTTCTTC TRBV19 NA NA TRBJ2-1
CATSDPAGYGETQYF TGTGCCACCAGTGATCCAGCGGGTTATGGGGAGACCCAGTACTTC TRBV24-1 NA many TRBJ2-5
CASSPGVPGASSYEQYF TGTGCCAGCTCACCCGGTGTGCCGGGGGCGAGCTCCTACGAGCAGTACTTC TRBV27 NA NA TRBJ2-7
CAMGGPGTGGDLYTF TGTGCCATGGGGGGGCCCGGGACAGGGGGTGATCTCTACACCTTC TRBV10-3 TRBD1 few TRBJ1-2
CAISEGLAGYGVETQYF TGTGCCATCAGTGAGGGACTAGCGGGATATGGAGTGGAGACCCAGTACTTC TRBV10-3 TRBD2 many TRBJ2-5
CASSQGVYEQYF TGTGCCAGCAGCCAGGGGGTTTACGAGCAGTACTTC TRBV11-2 TRBD1 few TRBJ2-7
CASSPGTNWNTIYF TGTGCCAGCAGCCCCGGGACAAATTGGAACACCATATATTTT TRBV13 NA many TRBJ1-3